The 20 T cell receptor beta chains below all came from one sample that was sequenced in a study of blood T cell repertoires in COVID-19. Sequencing was performed with immunoSEQ multiplex PCR; in TCRdb, only in-frame clones are kept and a portion is missing. The data show fewer than 150,000 clones, with approximately 80% seen just once and approximately 8.1% held by the top ten. Sequences were obtained from peripheral blood. These TCRs come from a woman aged 40 to 50 with acute or convalescent COVID-19.

This clone was picked up one time. The rearrangement links TRBV2 to TRBJ1-2; TRBD1 is a possible D gene (6 bases). Germline lookup yields CDR1 SNHLY and CDR2 FYNNEI. The V end lost 3 bases, the J end lost 7 bases, and 9 bases lay between the germline ends. This CDR3 spans 12 amino acids. CDR3 nucleotides: TGTGCCAGCAGTGATGGGACACGTGGCTACACCTTC. Its protein is CASSDGTRGYTF.

J is TRBJ2-2 and V is TRBV10-1, with a weak D call TRBD1 (5 bases). Looked up from germline, CDR1 is WNHNN and CDR2 is SYGVQD (reference sequence). The CDR3 totals 14 residues. V lost 4 bases and J 6 bases, leaving 12 bases between the germline ends. DNA for the CDR3: TGCGCCAGCAGTGTGGGGCAGCTAGCCGGGGAGCTGTTTTTT. Amino acid sequence: CASSVGQLAGELFF.

This chain links TRBV7-9 with TRBJ1-2, with TRBD1 matching 11 bases. From germline, CDR1 is SEHNR and CDR2 FQNEAQ (reference sequence). Trimming took 6 bases from V and 6 from J; bases not matched to a gene: 12. This CDR3 spans 16 amino acids. CDR3 in DNA: TGTGCCAGCAGTCGAGAGTCCGGGACAGGGGGGCATGGCTACACCTTC. Translated, it gives CASSRESGTGGHGYTF.

The chain carries TRBV18 and TRBJ2-5; TRBD1 aligns across 10 bases. Germline V lookup: CDR1 KGHSH, CDR2 LQKENI. J was trimmed by 5 bases and V by 4 bases; bases with no gene match: 1. This CDR3 region has 13 residues. The CDR3 spells CASSRGQGETQYF. CDR3 nucleotides: TGTGCCAGCTCACGGGGACAGGGGGAGACCCAGTACTTC.

The CDR3 loop reads CASSPRSGGTTYEQYF. The CDR3 DNA follows: TGTGCCAGCAGCCCCCGTAGCGGGGGGACGACCTACGAGCAGTACTTC. This chain connects TRBV3-1 (or the pseudogene TRBV3-2) to TRBJ2-7; 10 positions agree with TRBD2. The length of the CDR3 is 16 residues. J lost 2 bases, V lost 4 bases, and 8 bases had no gene match. The germline V gene encodes CDR1 LGHDT and CDR2 YNNKEL (reference sequence).

CDR3 bases: TGTGCCAGTAGTCTCTGGGGGGGGGATTATCATGGGTATGGCTACACCTTC. Protein sequence: CASSLWGGDYHGYGYTF. The V gene is TRBV19, the J gene TRBJ1-2, with D maybe TRBD1 (5 bases). The V and J ends lost 5 bases and 5 bases respectively, with 24 bases between them. The CDR3 contains 17 residues. The germline gives CDR1 LNHDA, CDR2 SQIVND (reference sequence).

This clone is a singleton in its sample. The chain carries TRBV4-3 and TRBJ2-3; TRBD2 aligns across 12 bases. Germline assignment: CDR1 LGHNA and CDR2 YSLEER. The CDR3 is 17 amino acids. Trimming removed 4 bases from V and 6 bases from J; junction bases left unmatched: 11. The CDR3 DNA is TGCGCCAGCAGCCTCTCCCGACTAGCGGGGGTAGGGGATACGCAGTATTTT. It encodes CASSLSRLAGVGDTQYF.

The V gene is TRBV5-6, the J gene TRBJ2-7, with 8 bases matching TRBD1. The CDR3 consists of 18 residues. The germline gives CDR1 SGHDT, CDR2 YYEEEE. Germline trimming cut 4 bases from V and 4 bases from J; bases unmatched to any gene: 19. In nucleotides, the CDR3 is TGTGCCAGCAGCGCGAGGCAGGACAGGGAGTCCCCAAAGTACGAGCAGTACTTC. Translated, it gives CASSARQDRESPKYEQYF.

This clone was seen only once. This chain connects TRBV19 to TRBJ1-5, with TRBD1 identical over 10 bases. Trimming cost V 5 bases and J 10 bases; bases outside gene matches: 8. CDR1 is LNHDA and CDR2 is SQIVND in the germline V gene (reference sequence). This CDR3 region has 14 residues. The CDR3 nucleotides read TGTGCCAGTAGTTCTCGACAGGGGGCTAGACCCCAGCATTTT. Its protein is CASSSRQGARPQHF.

The chain employs TRBV7-2 and TRBJ2-5; 10 bases fit TRBD2. This CDR3 is built from 15 residues. V lost 8 bases to trimming and J lost 5 bases; unmatched junction nucleotides: 11. Germline CDR1 is SGHTA and CDR2 is FQGNSA. The CDR3 loop is CASCSGGASVETQYF. CDR3 nucleotide sequence: TGTGCCAGCTGCAGCGGGGGGGCCTCTGTTGAGACCCAGTACTTC.

This clone was seen a single time. The rearrangement uses TRBV5-1 and TRBJ1-4, with a possible D match to TRBD1 (5 bases). Per germline, CDR1 SGHRS and CDR2 YFSETQ. The CDR3 has 12 residues. The germline V and J ends were trimmed by 2 bases and 12 bases, with 11 bases remaining between them. In DNA form, the CDR3 reads TGCGCCAGCAGCTTTAGGGGTGAGGAACTGTTTTTT. Residues: CASSFRGEELFF.

This chain links TRBV29-1 with TRBJ1-1, with D perhaps TRBD1 (5 bases). This CDR3 comprises 14 residues. The V end was cut by 4 bases, the J end by 5 bases, with 17 bases between. Germline V gene sequence: CDR1 SQVTM, CDR2 ANQGSEA. Here the CDR3 DNA reads TGCAGCGTTGGCCGCGCAGGGTGGGAAACTGAAGCTTTCTTT. It yields the protein CSVGRAGWETEAFF.

CDR3 sequence (DNA): TGTGCCAGCAGCCCTGACAGGCAGGGGGCCTACGAGCAGTACTTC. It yields the protein CASSPDRQGAYEQYF. The chain employs TRBV3-1 (or the pseudogene TRBV3-2) and TRBJ2-7, with TRBD1 matching 7 bases. J was trimmed by 2 bases and V by 4 bases; bases with no gene match: 8. The germline CDR1 and CDR2 sequences are LGHDT and YNNKEL (reference sequence). CDR3 length: 15 residues.

The chain employs TRBV5-1 and TRBJ2-7; D ambiguous. Per germline, CDR1 SGHRS and CDR2 YFSETQ. CDR3 size: 13 residues. V gave up 0 bases and J gave up 3 bases, with 7 bases separating them. The CDR3 spells CASSLGKLYEQYF. The CDR3 DNA follows: TGCGCCAGCAGCTTGGGAAAGCTCTACGAGCAGTACTTC.

The rearrangement links TRBV3-1 (or the pseudogene TRBV3-2) to TRBJ1-6, with 9 bases aligning to TRBD1. The CDR3 consists of 15 residues. J was trimmed by 7 bases and V by 2 bases; bases with no gene match: 3. Germline values: CDR1 LGHDT, CDR2 YNNKEL (reference sequence). The CDR3 protein is CASSQRQGGNSPLHF. The CDR3 DNA reads as TGTGCCAGCAGCCAAAGACAGGGGGGCAATTCACCCCTCCACTTT.

V and J are TRBV6-6 and TRBJ1-1; TRBD1 matches 10 bases. This CDR3 has 16 residues. The V gene's germline CDR1 is MNHNY and CDR2 SVGAGI (reference sequence). After removal of 2 bases from V and 8 bases from J, the junction contained 11 bases not matched to a gene. DNA of the CDR3: TGTGCCAGCAGTTACCAGCCGGACAGGGGGAAAGGGGAAGCTTTCTTT. Its protein product is CASSYQPDRGKGEAFF.

The J gene is TRBJ2-3, the V gene TRBV2, with 7 bases matching TRBD2. V lost 5 bases, J lost 5 bases, and 7 bases stayed unmatched. This CDR3 region has 14 residues. CDR1 is SNHLY and CDR2 is FYNNEI in the germline V gene. The CDR3 DNA reads TGTGCCAGCAGTATTTCAGCGGGGAAAGATACGCAGTATTTT. Translated, it gives CASSISAGKDTQYF.

J is TRBJ2-4 and V is TRBV4-1; 9 nucleotides agree with TRBD1. This CDR3 spans 15 amino acids. Trimming cost V 0 bases and J 7 bases; bases outside gene matches: 4. Germline V gives CDR1 MGHRA, CDR2 YSYEKL. The CDR3 region is CASSQEGQGGNIQYF. CDR3 coding DNA: TGCGCCAGCAGCCAAGAGGGACAGGGTGGGAACATTCAGTACTTC.

The chain joins TRBV7-2 to TRBJ1-1; 11 nucleotides align to TRBD1. Germline CDR1 SGHTA, CDR2 FQGNSA. V gave up 2 bases and J gave up 10 bases; unmatched junction bases: 9. The CDR3 consists of 15 residues. Here the CDR3 DNA reads TGTGCCAGCAGCTTACAAGGGACAGGGGGACCTAGAGCTTTCTTT. Residues: CASSLQGTGGPRAFF.

V and J are TRBV5-1 and TRBJ1-5; D is ambiguous. Trimming removed 4 bases at V and 11 bases at J, with 16 bases between. The germline V gene has CDR1 SGHRS and CDR2 YFSETQ. This CDR3 spans 13 amino acids. The CDR3 nucleotides are TGCGCCAGCAGCGCTAAAACGGGGTCGGCCCAGCATTTT. It specifies CASSAKTGSAQHF.